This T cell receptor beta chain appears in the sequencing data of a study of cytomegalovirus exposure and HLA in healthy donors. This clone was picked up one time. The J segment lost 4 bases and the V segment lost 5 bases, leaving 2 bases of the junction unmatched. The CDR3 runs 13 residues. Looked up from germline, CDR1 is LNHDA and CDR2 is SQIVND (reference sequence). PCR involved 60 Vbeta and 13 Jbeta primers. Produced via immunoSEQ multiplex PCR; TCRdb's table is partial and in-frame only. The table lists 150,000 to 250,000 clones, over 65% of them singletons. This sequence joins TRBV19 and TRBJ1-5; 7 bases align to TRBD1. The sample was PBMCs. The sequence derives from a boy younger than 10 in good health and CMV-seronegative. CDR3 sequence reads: CASSAGGNQPQHF. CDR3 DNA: TGTGCCAGTAGTGCAGGGGGGAATCAGCCCCAGCATTTT. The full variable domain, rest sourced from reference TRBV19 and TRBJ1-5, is DGGITQSPKYLFRKEGQNVTLSCEQNLNHDAMYWYRQDPGQGLRLIYYSQIVNDFQKGDIAEGYSVSREKKESFPLTVTSAQKNPTAFYLCASSAGGNQPQHFGDGTRLSIL.